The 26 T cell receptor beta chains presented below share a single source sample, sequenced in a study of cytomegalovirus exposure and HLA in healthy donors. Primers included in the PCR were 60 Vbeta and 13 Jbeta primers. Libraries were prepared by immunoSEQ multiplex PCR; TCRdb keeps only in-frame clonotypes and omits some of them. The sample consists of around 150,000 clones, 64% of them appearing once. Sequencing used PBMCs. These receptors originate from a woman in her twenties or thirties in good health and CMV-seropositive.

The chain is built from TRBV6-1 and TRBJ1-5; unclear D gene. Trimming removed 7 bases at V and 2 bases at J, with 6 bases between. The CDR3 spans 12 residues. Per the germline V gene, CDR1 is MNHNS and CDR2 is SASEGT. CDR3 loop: CASKSGNQPQHF. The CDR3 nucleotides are TGTGCCAGCAAGAGTGGCAATCAGCCCCAGCATTTT.

The CDR3 here is CASRWDSSSYEQYF. The CDR3 nucleotides read TGCGCCAGCAGATGGGACAGCAGCTCCTACGAGCAGTACTTC. The chain has TRBV5-1 and TRBJ2-7; 7 nucleotides align to TRBD1. V lost 5 bases and J lost 0; bases outside the gene matches: 5. There are 14 residues in the CDR3. The germline CDR1 and CDR2 sequences are SGHRS and YFSETQ.

CDR3 bases: TGCGCCAGCAGCTTAGGTGAGGCAAGCAATCAGCCCCAGCATTTT. This sequence encodes CASSLGEASNQPQHF. The chain couples TRBV5-1 to TRBJ1-5; D remains unclear. V was pared by 2 bases and J by 1 base, with 10 bases between. Per germline, CDR1 SGHRS and CDR2 YFSETQ. CDR3 size: 15 residues. Filled out from reference TRBV5-1 and TRBJ1-5, the complete variable domain reads KAGVTQTPRYLIKTRGQQVTLSCSPISGHRSVSWYQQTPGQGLQFLFEYFSETQRNKGNFPGRFSGRQFSNSRSEMNVSTLELGDSALYLCASSLGEASNQPQHFGDGTRLSIL.

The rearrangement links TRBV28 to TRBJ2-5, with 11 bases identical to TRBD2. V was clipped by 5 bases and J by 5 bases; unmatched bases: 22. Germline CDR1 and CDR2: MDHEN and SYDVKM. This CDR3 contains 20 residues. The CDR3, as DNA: TGTGCCAGCAGTCTTATGACACTAGCGGGGGTACCGCGCGAAGAGGAGACCCAGTACTTC. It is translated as CASSLMTLAGVPREEETQYF.

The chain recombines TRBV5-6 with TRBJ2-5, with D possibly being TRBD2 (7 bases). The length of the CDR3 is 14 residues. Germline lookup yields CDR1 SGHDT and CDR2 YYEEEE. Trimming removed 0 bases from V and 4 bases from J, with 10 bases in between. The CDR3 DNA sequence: TGTGCCAGCAGCTTGGAGGGGGGGCCAGAGACCCAGTACTTC. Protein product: CASSLEGGPETQYF. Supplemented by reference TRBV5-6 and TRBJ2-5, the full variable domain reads DAGVTQSPTHLIKTRGQQVTLRCSPKSGHDTVSWYQQALGQGPQFIFQYYEEEERQRGNFPDRFSGHQFPNYSSELNVNALLLGDSALYLCASSLEGGPETQYFGPGTRLLVL.

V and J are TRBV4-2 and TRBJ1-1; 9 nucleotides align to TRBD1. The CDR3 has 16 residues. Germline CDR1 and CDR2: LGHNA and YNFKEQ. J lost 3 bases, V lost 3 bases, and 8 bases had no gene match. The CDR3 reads CASSQGQGQGYTEAFF. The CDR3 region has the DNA TGTGCCAGCAGCCAGGGTCAGGGACAGGGCTACACTGAAGCTTTCTTT.

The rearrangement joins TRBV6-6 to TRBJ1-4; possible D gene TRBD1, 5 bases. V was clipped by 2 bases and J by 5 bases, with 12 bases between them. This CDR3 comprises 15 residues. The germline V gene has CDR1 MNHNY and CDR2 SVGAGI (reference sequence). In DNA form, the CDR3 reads TGTGCCAGCAGTTACGGGGCGGGGATAAATGAAAAACTGTTTTTT. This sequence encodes CASSYGAGINEKLFF.

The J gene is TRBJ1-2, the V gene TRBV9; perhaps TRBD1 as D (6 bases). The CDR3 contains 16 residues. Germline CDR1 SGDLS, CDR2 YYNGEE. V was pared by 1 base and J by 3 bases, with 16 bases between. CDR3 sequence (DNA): TGTGCCAGCAGCGTATCTTTTCGGGGGGCTGACTATGGCTACACCTTC. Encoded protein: CASSVSFRGADYGYTF.

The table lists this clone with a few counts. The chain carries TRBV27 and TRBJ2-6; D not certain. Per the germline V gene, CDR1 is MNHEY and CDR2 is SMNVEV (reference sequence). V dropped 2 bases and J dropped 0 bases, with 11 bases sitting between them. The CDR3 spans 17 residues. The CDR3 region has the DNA TGTGCCAGCAGTTTAGGCAGACTGTACTCTGGGGCCAACGTCCTGACTTTC. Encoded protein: CASSLGRLYSGANVLTF.

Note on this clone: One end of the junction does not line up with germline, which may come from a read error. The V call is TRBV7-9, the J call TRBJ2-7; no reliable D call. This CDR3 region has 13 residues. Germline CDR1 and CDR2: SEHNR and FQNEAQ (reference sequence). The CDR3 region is CATTLVMAMELRF. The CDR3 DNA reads TGTGCCACCACCCTAGTCATGGCCATGGAACTCCGATTC. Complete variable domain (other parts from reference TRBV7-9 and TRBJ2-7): DTGVSQNPRHKITKRGQNVTFRCDPISEHNRLYWYRQTLGQGPEFLTYFQNEAQLEKSRLLSDRFSAERPKGSFSTLEIQRTEQGDSAMYLCATTLVMAMELRFGPGTRLTVT.

The CDR3 here is CAWSVPRGGTEAFF. CDR3 nucleotide sequence: TGTGCCTGGAGTGTACCAAGGGGAGGAACTGAAGCTTTCTTT. The chain couples TRBV30 to TRBJ1-1; maybe TRBD1 (5 bases). Trimming left V 0 bases short and J 5 bases short, with 13 bases between. The CDR3 extends over 14 amino acids. From germline, CDR1 is GTSNPN and CDR2 SVGIG (reference sequence).

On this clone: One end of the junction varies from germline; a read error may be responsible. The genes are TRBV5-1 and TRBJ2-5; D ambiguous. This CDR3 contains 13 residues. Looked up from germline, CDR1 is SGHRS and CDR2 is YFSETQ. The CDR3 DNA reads TGCGCCGGCAGCTTGGAACCAGAAGAGACCCAGTACTTC. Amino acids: CAGSLEPEETQYF.

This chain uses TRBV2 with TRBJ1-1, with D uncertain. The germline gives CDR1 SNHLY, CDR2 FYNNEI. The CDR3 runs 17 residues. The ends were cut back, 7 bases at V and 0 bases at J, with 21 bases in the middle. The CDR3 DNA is TGTGCCAGCACCTTGGTAACCCTTTTTTCTATGAACACTGAAGCTTTCTTT. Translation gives CASTLVTLFSMNTEAFF.

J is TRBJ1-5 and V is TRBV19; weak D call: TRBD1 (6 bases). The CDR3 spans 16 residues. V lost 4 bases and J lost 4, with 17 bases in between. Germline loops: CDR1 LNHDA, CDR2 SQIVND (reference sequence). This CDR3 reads CASSTPGRGGNQPQHF. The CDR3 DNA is TGTGCCAGTAGTACTCCCGGCAGGGGTGGAAATCAGCCCCAGCATTTT.

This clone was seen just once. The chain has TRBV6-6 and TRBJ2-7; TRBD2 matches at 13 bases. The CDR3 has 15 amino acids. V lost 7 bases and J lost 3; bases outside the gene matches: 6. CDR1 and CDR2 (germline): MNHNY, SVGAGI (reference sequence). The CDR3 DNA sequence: TGTGCCAGCACTCGACTAGCGGGAGGAAGCTACGAGCAGTACTTC. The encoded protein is CASTRLAGGSYEQYF.

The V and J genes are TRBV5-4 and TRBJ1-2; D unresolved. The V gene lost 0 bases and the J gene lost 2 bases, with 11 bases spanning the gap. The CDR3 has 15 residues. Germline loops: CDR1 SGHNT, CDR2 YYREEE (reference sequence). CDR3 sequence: CASSLGRDRNYGYTF. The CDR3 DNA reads TGTGCCAGCAGCTTGGGGAGGGATCGGAACTATGGCTACACCTTC.

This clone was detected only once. CDR3 region: CATSGLAEGTQYF. CDR3 bases: TGCGCCACCTCAGGACTAGCGGAGGGGACCCAGTACTTC. The chain uses TRBV10-2 and TRBJ2-5; TRBD2 aligns across 10 bases. The CDR3 is made up of 13 amino acids. V was pared by 10 bases and J by 7 bases, with 9 bases of the junction left unmatched. The germline V gene has CDR1 WSHSY and CDR2 SAAADI.

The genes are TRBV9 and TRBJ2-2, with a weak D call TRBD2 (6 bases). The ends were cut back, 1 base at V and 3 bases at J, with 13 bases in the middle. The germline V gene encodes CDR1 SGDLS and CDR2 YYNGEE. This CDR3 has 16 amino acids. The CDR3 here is CASSVRYGSDTGELFF. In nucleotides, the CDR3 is TGTGCCAGCAGCGTAAGGTACGGGAGTGACACCGGGGAGCTGTTTTTT.

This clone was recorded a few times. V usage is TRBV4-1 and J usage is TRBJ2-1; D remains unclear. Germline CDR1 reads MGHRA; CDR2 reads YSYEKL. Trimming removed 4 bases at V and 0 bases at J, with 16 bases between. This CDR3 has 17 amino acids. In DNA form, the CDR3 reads TGCGCCAGCAGCCGTCTAGGAGTGCCCCACTCCTACAATGAGCAGTTCTTC. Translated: CASSRLGVPHSYNEQFF.

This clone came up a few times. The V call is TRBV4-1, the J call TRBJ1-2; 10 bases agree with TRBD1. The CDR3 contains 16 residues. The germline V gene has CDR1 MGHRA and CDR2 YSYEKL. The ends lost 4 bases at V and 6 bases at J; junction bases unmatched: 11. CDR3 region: CASSPPYSGTGDGYTF. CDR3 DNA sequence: TGCGCCAGCAGCCCGCCCTATTCCGGGACAGGGGATGGCTACACCTTC.

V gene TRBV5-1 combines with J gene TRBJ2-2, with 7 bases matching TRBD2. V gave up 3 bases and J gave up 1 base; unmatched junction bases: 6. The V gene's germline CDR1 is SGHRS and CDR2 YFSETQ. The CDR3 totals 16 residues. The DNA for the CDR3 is TGCGCCAGCAGCTCTACCGGGACTATGAACACCGGGGAGCTGTTTTTT. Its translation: CASSSTGTMNTGELFF. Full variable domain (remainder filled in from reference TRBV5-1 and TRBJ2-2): KAGVTQTPRYLIKTRGQQVTLSCSPISGHRSVSWYQQTPGQGLQFLFEYFSETQRNKGNFPGRFSGRQFSNSRSEMNVSTLELGDSALYLCASSSTGTMNTGELFFGEGSRLTVL.

The CDR3 DNA is TGTGCCATCGGCCTGGGGCCTAGGGAGACCCAGTACTTC. This codes for CAIGLGPRETQYF. V and J are TRBV10-3 and TRBJ2-5; weak D call: TRBD1 (5 bases). Per the germline V gene, CDR1 is ENHRY and CDR2 is SYGVKD. The CDR3 runs to 13 residues. The germline V and J ends were trimmed by 8 bases and 5 bases, with 15 bases remaining between them.

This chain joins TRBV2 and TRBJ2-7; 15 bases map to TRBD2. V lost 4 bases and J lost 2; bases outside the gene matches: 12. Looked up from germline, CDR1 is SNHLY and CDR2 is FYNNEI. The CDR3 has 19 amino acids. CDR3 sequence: CASSGFPGLAGGQTYEQYF. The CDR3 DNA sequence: TGTGCCAGCAGTGGCTTCCCGGGACTAGCGGGGGGCCAAACCTACGAGCAGTACTTC.

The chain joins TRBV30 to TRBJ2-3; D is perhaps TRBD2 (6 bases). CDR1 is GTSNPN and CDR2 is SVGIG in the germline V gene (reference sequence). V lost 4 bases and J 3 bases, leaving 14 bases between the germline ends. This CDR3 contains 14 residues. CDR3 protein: CAWKGLPGTDTQYF. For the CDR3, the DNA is TGTGCCTGGAAGGGACTCCCTGGGACAGATACGCAGTATTTT.

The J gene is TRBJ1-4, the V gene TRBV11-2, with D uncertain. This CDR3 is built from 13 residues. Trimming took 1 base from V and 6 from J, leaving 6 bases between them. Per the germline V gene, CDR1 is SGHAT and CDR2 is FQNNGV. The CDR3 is CASSLVADEKLFF. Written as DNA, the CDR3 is TGTGCCAGCAGCTTAGTGGCTGATGAAAAACTGTTTTTT. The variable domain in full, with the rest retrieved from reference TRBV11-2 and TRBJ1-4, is EAGVAQSPRYKIIEKRQSVAFWCNPISGHATLYWYQQILGQGPKLLIQFQNNGVVDDSQLPKDRFSAERLKGVDSTLKIQPAKLEDSAVYLCASSLVADEKLFFGSGTQLSVL.

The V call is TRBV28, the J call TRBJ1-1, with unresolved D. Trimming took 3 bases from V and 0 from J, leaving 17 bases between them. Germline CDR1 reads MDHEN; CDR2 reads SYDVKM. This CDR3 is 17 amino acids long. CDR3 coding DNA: TGTGCCAGCAGTTTTGGGAGGAGACGGTCCTTGAACACTGAAGCTTTCTTT. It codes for CASSFGRRRSLNTEAFF.